A single sample is the source of the 9 T cell receptor beta chains below, sequenced in a study of cytomegalovirus exposure and HLA in healthy donors. 60 Vbeta and 13 Jbeta primers were used in PCR. Generated by immunoSEQ multiplex PCR, the TCRdb table keeps only in-frame clones and is missing some. The sample records about 140,000 clones, 80% to 85% being singletons. Sequencing was performed on PBMCs. The receptors derive from a female donor in good health and CMV-seronegative.

The CDR3, as DNA: TGTGCCATCAGTGAGTCGGGACAGAAAGGCGGCTACACCTTC. The encoded protein is CAISESGQKGGYTF. This chain uses TRBV10-3 with TRBJ1-2, with 7 bases identical to TRBD1. J lost 8 bases, V lost 0 bases, and 6 bases had no gene match. The CDR3 has 14 residues. From germline, CDR1 is ENHRY and CDR2 SYGVKD.

This chain links TRBV29-1 with TRBJ2-3, with 8 bases matching TRBD1. The J segment lost 1 base and the V segment lost 8 bases, leaving 2 bases of the junction unmatched. Germline CDR1 reads SQVTM; CDR2 reads ANQGSEA. CDR3 length equals 12 residues. The CDR3 spells CSKTGGTDTQYF. The CDR3 DNA reads as TGCAGCAAGACAGGGGGCACAGATACGCAGTATTTT.

The chain's CDR3 is CASIKGLAAGELFF. The CDR3 DNA is TGTGCCAGCATAAAGGGACTAGCGGCCGGGGAGCTGTTTTTT. This rearrangement joins TRBV2 to TRBJ2-2; 11 bases agree with TRBD2. CDR1 SNHLY and CDR2 FYNNEI come from the germline V gene. The V gene end was trimmed by 7 bases and the J gene end by 6 bases; junction bases not matched to a gene: 4. The CDR3 extends over 14 amino acids. The whole variable domain, remainder taken from reference TRBV2 and TRBJ2-2, is EPEVTQTPSHQVTQMGQEVILRCVPISNHLYFYWYRQILGQKVEFLVSFYNNEISEKSEIFDDQFSVERPDGSNFTLKIRSTKLEDSAMYFCASIKGLAAGELFFGEGSRLTVL.

The gene calls are TRBV28 and TRBJ2-7, with TRBD1 matching over 11 bases. The CDR3 totals 16 residues. The germline V gene has CDR1 MDHEN and CDR2 SYDVKM. The V gene end was trimmed by 5 bases and the J gene end by 2 bases; junction bases not matched to a gene: 8. Here the CDR3 reads CASSLNPGQGAYEQYF. As DNA, the CDR3 is TGTGCCAGCAGTCTTAATCCGGGACAGGGGGCCTACGAGCAGTACTTC.

The chain carries TRBV7-9 and TRBJ2-7; 8 nucleotides align to TRBD1. The CDR3 extends over 14 amino acids. Trimming at V came to 4 bases and at J to 2 bases, leaving 4 bases not matched to a gene. Germline V lookup: CDR1 SEHNR, CDR2 FQNEAQ (reference sequence). In DNA, the CDR3 is TGTGCCAGCAGCTCTCGGGACAGGACCTACGAGCAGTACTTC. Translating gives CASSSRDRTYEQYF.

This sequence joins TRBV14 and TRBJ1-4; 10 bases match TRBD1. Germline V CDR1 and CDR2: SGHDN, FVKESK. V trimming: 6 bases; J trimming: 3 bases; junction bases outside the gene matches: 4. This CDR3 is built from 15 residues. CDR3 region: CASRTGGSPNEKLFF. The CDR3 DNA reads as TGTGCCAGCAGGACAGGGGGCTCACCTAATGAAAAACTGTTTTTT.

The CDR3 region is CASSWSEGATGELFF. Written as DNA, the CDR3 is TGTGCCAGCAGTTGGTCGGAGGGGGCCACCGGGGAGCTGTTTTTT. The V call is TRBV27, the J call TRBJ2-2; perhaps TRBD1 as D (7 bases). The CDR3 runs 15 residues. Trimming stripped 4 bases from V and 4 bases from J, with 13 bases between. Looked up from germline, CDR1 is MNHEY and CDR2 is SMNVEV (reference sequence).

J is TRBJ1-5 and V is TRBV7-2; 10 bases line up with TRBD1. The length of the CDR3 is 16 residues. The germline V gene encodes CDR1 SGHTA and CDR2 FQGNSA. With V trimmed by 5 bases and J by 6 bases, 10 bases remained unmatched. CDR3 sequence reads: CASSQGTGDGAQPQHF. CDR3 coding DNA: TGTGCCAGCAGCCAGGGGACAGGGGACGGGGCTCAGCCCCAGCATTTT.

This clone was detected only a few times. The chain joins TRBV27 to TRBJ2-6; D may be TRBD1 (7 bases). CDR1 and CDR2 (germline): MNHEY, SMNVEV (reference sequence). The ends were cut back, 5 bases at V and 1 base at J, with 18 bases in the middle. CDR3 length: 18 amino acids. The CDR3 bases are TGTGCCAGCAGTGGACCTCAGACAGGGAGGTCTGGGGCCAACGTCCTGACTTTC. Its protein product is CASSGPQTGRSGANVLTF. The whole variable domain, remainder taken from reference TRBV27 and TRBJ2-6, is EAQVTQNPRYLITVTGKKLTVTCSQNMNHEYMSWYRQDPGLGLRQIYYSMNVEVTDKGDVPEGYKVSRKEKRNFPLILESPSPNQTSLYFCASSGPQTGRSGANVLTFGAGSRLTVL.